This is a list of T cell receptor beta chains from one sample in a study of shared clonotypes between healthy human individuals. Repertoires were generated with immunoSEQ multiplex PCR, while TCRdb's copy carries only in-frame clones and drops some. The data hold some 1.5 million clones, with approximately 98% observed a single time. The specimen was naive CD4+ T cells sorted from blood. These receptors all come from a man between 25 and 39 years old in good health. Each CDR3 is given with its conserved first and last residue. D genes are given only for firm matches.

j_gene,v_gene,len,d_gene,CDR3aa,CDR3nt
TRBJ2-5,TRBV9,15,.,CASSVSQGPSETQYF,TGTGCCAGCAGCGTATCGCAGGGGCCCTCGGAGACCCAGTACTTC
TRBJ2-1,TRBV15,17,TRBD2,CATSTGTSGIIYNEQFF,TGTGCCACCAGCACAGGGACTAGCGGCATTATCTACAATGAGCAGTTCTTC
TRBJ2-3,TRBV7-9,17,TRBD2,CASSLVVGRISTDTQYF,TGTGCCAGCAGCTTAGTGGTCGGGAGGATCAGCACAGATACGCAGTATTTT
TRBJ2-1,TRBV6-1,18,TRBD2,CASSEGWVAGAYYNEQFF,TGTGCCAGCAGTGAAGGCTGGGTAGCGGGGGCCTATTACAATGAGCAGTTCTTC
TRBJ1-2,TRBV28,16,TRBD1,CASSALTGPFNYGYTF,TGTGCCAGCAGTGCCCTGACAGGGCCCTTTAACTATGGCTACACCTTC
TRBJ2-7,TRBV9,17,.,CASSVEGSGYCGYEQYF,TGTGCCAGCAGCGTAGAGGGTAGCGGTTATTGTGGCTACGAGCAGTACTTC
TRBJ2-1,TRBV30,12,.,CAWSAWRNEQFF,TGTGCCTGGAGTGCCTGGCGCAATGAGCAGTTCTTC
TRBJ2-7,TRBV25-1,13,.,CASSVHTHYEQYF,TGTGCCAGCAGTGTACACACTCACTACGAGCAGTACTTC
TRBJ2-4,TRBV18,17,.,CASSPPARGLAKNIQYF,TGTGCCAGCTCACCACCGGCGCGGGGACTAGCCAAAAACATTCAGTACTTC
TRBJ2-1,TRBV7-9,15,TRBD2,CASSPWAAGGPEQFF,TGTGCCAGCAGCCCCTGGGCAGCGGGGGGGCCTGAGCAGTTCTTC
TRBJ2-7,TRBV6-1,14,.,CASSVQGEPYEQYF,TGTGCCAGCAGTGTTCAGGGAGAACCCTACGAGCAGTACTTC
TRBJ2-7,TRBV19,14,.,CASSSRPGTYEQYF,TGTGCCAGTTCGTCCCGGCCAGGAACCTACGAGCAGTACTTC
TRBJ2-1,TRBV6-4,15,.,CASRSDTLLANEQFF,TGTGCCAGTAGAAGCGACACCCTCCTTGCCAATGAGCAGTTCTTC
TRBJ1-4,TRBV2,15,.,CASRAGRATNEKLFF,TGTGCCAGCAGGGCGGGTAGAGCAACTAATGAAAAACTGTTTTTT
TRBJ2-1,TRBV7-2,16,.,CASTNLALYKYNEQFF,TGTGCCAGCACGAACCTAGCTCTCTATAAATACAATGAGCAGTTCTTC
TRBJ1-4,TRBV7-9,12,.,CASRGADEKLFF,TGTGCCAGTCGGGGGGCAGACGAAAAACTGTTTTTT
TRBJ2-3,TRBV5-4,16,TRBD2,CASSSGGTLSTDTQYF,TGTGCCAGCAGTTCCGGGGGGACTTTGAGCACAGATACGCAGTATTTT
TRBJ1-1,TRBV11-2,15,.,CASSPLGSPNTEAFF,TGTGCCAGCAGCCCCCTGGGTTCCCCGAACACTGAAGCTTTCTTT
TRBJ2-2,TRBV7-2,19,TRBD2,CASSQGLAGWARLTGELFF,TGTGCCAGCAGCCAAGGACTAGCGGGGTGGGCTAGGTTAACCGGGGAGCTGTTTTTT
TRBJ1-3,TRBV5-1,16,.,CASSPGLFYSGNTIYF,TGCGCCAGCAGCCCGGGACTCTTTTATTCCGGAAACACCATATATTTT
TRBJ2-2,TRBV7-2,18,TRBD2,CASSLASAGGWNTGELFF,TGTGCCAGCAGCTTAGCTTCAGCGGGAGGGTGGAACACCGGGGAGCTGTTTTTT
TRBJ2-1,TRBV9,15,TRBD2,CASSVLSGGVNEQFF,TGTGCCAGCAGCGTACTTTCGGGAGGTGTGAATGAGCAGTTCTTC
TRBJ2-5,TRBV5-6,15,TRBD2,CASSEATSGQETQYF,TGTGCCAGCAGCGAAGCGACTAGCGGCCAAGAGACCCAGTACTTC
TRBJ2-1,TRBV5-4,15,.,CASSPDGVPDNEQFF,TGTGCCAGCAGCCCGGACGGAGTCCCTGACAATGAGCAGTTCTTC
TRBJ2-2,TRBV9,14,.,CASSTRGNTGELFF,TGTGCCAGCAGTACCAGGGGGAACACCGGGGAGCTGTTTTTT
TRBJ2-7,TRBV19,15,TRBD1,CASSNPGTALYEQYF,TGTGCCAGTAGTAATCCCGGGACAGCACTCTACGAGCAGTACTTC
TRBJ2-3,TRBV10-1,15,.,CASSDGGNGGDTQYF,TGCGCCAGCAGTGACGGGGGAAACGGGGGAGATACGCAGTATTTT
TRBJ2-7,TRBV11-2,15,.,CASSLDPGGQNEQYF,TGTGCCAGCAGCTTAGATCCGGGCGGGCAGAACGAGCAGTACTTC
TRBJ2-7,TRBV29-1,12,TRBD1,CSAGDRSYEQYF,TGCAGCGCAGGGGACAGGAGCTACGAGCAGTACTTC